The 8 T cell receptor beta chains reported below all come from one sample, sequenced in a study of early stage breast cancer tumors. Assay used: immunoSEQ multiplex PCR; TCRdb lists only in-frame clones, some missing. This sample has about 72,000 clones; around four fifths occur once, and the top ten carry 3.5%. Sequenced material: blood. These receptors all stem from a person between 60 and 69 years old with breast cancer.

This clone has a single count. This sequence joins TRBV5-1 and TRBJ1-2; no firm D call. This CDR3 contains 14 residues. Per germline, CDR1 SGHRS and CDR2 YFSETQ. V was trimmed by 0 bases and J by 7 bases, leaving 13 bases between them. The CDR3: CASSLDGNPFGYTF. In DNA form, the CDR3 reads TGCGCCAGCAGCTTGGATGGGAACCCGTTTGGCTACACCTTC.

V is TRBV23-1 and J is TRBJ1-3, with D tentatively TRBD1 (5 bases). TRBV23-1 is an ORF, and what it does is uncertain. This CDR3 has 14 amino acids. The V gene lost 4 bases and the J gene lost 0 bases, with 7 bases spanning the gap. This CDR3 is CASSPGGSGNTIYF. CDR3 sequence (DNA): TGCGCCAGCAGTCCTGGGGGCTCTGGAAACACCATATATTTT.

The genes are TRBV5-1 and TRBJ1-1, with 10 bases aligning to TRBD1. Germline CDR1 reads SGHRS; CDR2 reads YFSETQ. CDR3 length: 15 residues. J was trimmed by 4 bases and V by 1 base; bases with no gene match: 4. The CDR3 reads CASSLMDRGSTEAFF. As DNA, the CDR3 is TGCGCCAGCAGCTTGATGGACAGGGGGAGCACTGAAGCTTTCTTT.

V gene TRBV5-1 combines with J gene TRBJ2-1; 11 bases align to TRBD2. The V and J ends lost 0 bases and 9 bases, in that order; junction bases with no gene match: 8. CDR3 length: 16 amino acids. Looked up from germline, CDR1 is SGHRS and CDR2 is YFSETQ. In DNA, the CDR3 is TGCGCCAGCAGCTTGGCGGCAGCTAGCGGGAGGCTTGAGCAGTTCTTC. Translation gives CASSLAAASGRLEQFF.

J is TRBJ1-3 and V is TRBV28; D ambiguous. Trimming took off 2 bases at V and 0 bases at J, with 5 bases between the two ends. CDR1 MDHEN and CDR2 SYDVKM come from the germline V gene. The CDR3 totals 14 residues. CDR3: CASSLPSSGNTIYF. The CDR3 DNA follows: TGTGCCAGCAGTTTACCAAGCTCTGGAAACACCATATATTTT.

The chain employs TRBV19 and TRBJ2-1, with TRBD1 matching over 10 bases. The CDR3 spans 14 residues. Losses at the gene ends were 8 bases for V and 0 bases for J; bases not matched to a gene: 1. CDR1 LNHDA and CDR2 SQIVND come from the germline V gene (reference sequence). CDR3 DNA: TGTGCCAGTGGACAGGGGGGCTCCTACAATGAGCAGTTCTTC. It codes for CASGQGGSYNEQFF. Supplemented by reference TRBV19 and TRBJ2-1, the full variable domain reads DGGITQSPKYLFRKEGQNVTLSCEQNLNHDAMYWYRQDPGQGLRLIYYSQIVNDFQKGDIAEGYSVSREKKESFPLTVTSAQKNPTAFYLCASGQGGSYNEQFFGPGTRLTVL.

V and J are TRBV10-3 and TRBJ2-2; possibly TRBD1 for D (6 bases). CDR3 length equals 15 residues. The germline V gene has CDR1 ENHRY and CDR2 SYGVKD. Trimming left V 7 bases short and J 2 bases short, with 14 bases between. The CDR3 sequence: CAIMRTESNTGELFF. The CDR3 nucleotides are TGTGCCATCATGAGGACAGAAAGTAACACCGGGGAGCTGTTTTTT.

The rearrangement uses TRBV30 and TRBJ2-1; TRBD1 matches 7 bases. V lost 4 bases to trimming and J lost 4 bases; unmatched junction nucleotides: 7. This CDR3 is 14 amino acids long. Germline V gene lookup returns CDR1 GTSNPN and CDR2 SVGIG (reference sequence). The CDR3 region is CAWKPGQKYNEQFF. CDR3 DNA sequence: TGTGCCTGGAAACCGGGACAGAAATACAATGAGCAGTTCTTC.